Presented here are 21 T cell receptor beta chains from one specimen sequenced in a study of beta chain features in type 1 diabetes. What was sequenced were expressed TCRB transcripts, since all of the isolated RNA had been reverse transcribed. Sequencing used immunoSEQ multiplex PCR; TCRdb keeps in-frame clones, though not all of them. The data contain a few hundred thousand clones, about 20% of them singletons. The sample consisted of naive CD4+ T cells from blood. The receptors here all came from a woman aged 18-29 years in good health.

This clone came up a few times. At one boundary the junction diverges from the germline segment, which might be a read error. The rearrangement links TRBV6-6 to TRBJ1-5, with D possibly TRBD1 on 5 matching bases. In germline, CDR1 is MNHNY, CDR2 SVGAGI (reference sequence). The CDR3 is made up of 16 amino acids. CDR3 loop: CASRNYPYSPRDHRNF. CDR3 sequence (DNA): TGTGCCAGCAGGAATTACCCATACAGCCCGAGAGATCACAGGAATTTT.

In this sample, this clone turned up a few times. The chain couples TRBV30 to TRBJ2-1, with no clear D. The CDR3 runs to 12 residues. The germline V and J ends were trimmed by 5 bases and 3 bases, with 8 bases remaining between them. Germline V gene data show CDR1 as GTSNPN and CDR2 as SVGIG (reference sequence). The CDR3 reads CAWSFLYNEQFF. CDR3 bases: TGTGCCTGGTCCTTCCTCTACAATGAGCAGTTCTTC. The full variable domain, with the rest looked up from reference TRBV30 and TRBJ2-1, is SQTIHQWPATLVQPVGSPLSLECTVEGTSNPNLYWYRQAAGRGLQLLFYSVGIGQISSEVPQNLSASRPQDRQFILSSKKLLLSDSGFYLCAWSFLYNEQFFGPGTRLTVL.

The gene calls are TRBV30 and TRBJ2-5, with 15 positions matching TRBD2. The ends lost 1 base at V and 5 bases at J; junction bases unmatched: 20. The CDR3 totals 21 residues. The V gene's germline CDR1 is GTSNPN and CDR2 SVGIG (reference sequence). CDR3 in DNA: TGTGCCTGGAGTGGAATTGTGGGCGGGACTAGCGGGGGGACTACCGGGGAGACCCAGTACTTC. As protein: CAWSGIVGGTSGGTTGETQYF. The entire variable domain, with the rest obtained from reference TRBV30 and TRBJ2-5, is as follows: SQTIHQWPATLVQPVGSPLSLECTVEGTSNPNLYWYRQAAGRGLQLLFYSVGIGQISSEVPQNLSASRPQDRQFILSSKKLLLSDSGFYLCAWSGIVGGTSGGTTGETQYFGPGTRLLVL.

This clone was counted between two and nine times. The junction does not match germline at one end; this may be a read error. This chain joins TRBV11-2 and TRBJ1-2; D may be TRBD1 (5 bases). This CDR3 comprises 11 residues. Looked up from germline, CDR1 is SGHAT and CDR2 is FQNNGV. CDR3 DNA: TGTGCCAGCAGCCGACAGTATGACTACACCTTC. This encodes CASSRQYDYTF.

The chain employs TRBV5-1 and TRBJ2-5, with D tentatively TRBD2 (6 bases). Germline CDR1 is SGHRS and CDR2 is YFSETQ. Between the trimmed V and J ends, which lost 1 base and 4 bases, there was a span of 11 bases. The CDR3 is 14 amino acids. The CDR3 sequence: CASSLFRAGETQYF. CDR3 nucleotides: TGCGCCAGCAGCTTGTTTCGAGCGGGAGAGACCCAGTACTTC.

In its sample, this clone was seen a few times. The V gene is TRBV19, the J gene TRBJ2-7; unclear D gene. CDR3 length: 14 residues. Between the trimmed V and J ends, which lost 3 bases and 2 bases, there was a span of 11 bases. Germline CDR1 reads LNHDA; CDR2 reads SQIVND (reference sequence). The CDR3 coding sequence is TGTGCCAGTAGTATGGAACTACTCGCCTACGAGCAGTACTTC. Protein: CASSMELLAYEQYF.

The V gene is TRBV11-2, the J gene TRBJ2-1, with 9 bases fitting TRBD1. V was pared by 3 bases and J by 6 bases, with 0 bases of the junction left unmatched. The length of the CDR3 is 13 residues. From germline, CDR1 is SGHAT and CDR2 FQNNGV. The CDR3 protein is CASSLTGGNEQFF. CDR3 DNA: TGTGCCAGCAGCTTGACAGGGGGCAATGAGCAGTTCTTC.

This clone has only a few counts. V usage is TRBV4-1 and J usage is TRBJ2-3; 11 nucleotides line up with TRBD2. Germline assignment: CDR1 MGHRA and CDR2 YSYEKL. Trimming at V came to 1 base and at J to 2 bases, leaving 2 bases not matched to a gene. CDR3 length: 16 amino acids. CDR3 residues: CASSQGLAGITDTQYF. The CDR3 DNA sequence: TGCGCCAGCAGCCAAGGACTAGCGGGGATCACAGATACGCAGTATTTT.

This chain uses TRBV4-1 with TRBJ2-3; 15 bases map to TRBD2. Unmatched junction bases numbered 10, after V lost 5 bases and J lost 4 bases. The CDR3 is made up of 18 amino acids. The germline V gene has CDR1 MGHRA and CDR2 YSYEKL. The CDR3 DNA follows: TGCGCCAGCAGCGCGTCCGGGACTAGCGGGAGGAGGTCAGATACGCAGTATTTT. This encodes CASSASGTSGRRSDTQYF.

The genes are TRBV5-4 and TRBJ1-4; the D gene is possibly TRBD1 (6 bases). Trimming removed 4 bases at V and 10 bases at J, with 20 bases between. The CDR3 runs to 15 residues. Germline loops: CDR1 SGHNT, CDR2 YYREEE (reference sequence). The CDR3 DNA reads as TGTGCCAGCAGCCCGCTAGGGGGACCTAAGGGAAAACTGTTTTTT. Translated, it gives CASSPLGGPKGKLFF.

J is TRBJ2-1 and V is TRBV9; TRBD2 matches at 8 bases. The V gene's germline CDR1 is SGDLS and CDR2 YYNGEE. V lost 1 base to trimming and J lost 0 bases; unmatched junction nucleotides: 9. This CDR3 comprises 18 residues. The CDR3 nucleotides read TGTGCCAGCAGCGTACTCAGCGGGGGCGCGCTCTCCTACAATGAGCAGTTCTTC. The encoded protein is CASSVLSGGALSYNEQFF.

CDR3 in DNA: TGTGCCAGCAGCCGGACTAGCGGGGGCTACGAGCAGTACTTC. This sequence encodes CASSRTSGGYEQYF. The chain links TRBV7-9 to TRBJ2-7, with TRBD2 matching 13 bases. The CDR3 consists of 14 residues. CDR1 and CDR2 from the germline V gene are SEHNR and FQNEAQ (reference sequence). Trimming removed 5 bases from V and 3 bases from J; junction bases left unmatched: 1.

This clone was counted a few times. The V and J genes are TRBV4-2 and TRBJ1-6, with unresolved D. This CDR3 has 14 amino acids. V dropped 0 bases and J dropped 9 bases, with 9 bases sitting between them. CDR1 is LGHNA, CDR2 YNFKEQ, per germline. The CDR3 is CASSQDGKRSPLHF. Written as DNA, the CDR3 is TGTGCCAGCAGCCAAGACGGGAAACGTTCACCCCTCCACTTT.

The CDR3 bases are TGTGCCAGCAGCATTCAGGGTATAGCCAAAAACATTCAGTACTTC. This codes for CASSIQGIAKNIQYF. The rearrangement joins TRBV5-6 to TRBJ2-4; D possibly corresponds to TRBD1 (5 bases). The CDR3 length is 15 residues. The ends were cut back, 4 bases at V and 0 bases at J, with 11 bases in the middle. Germline CDR1 SGHDT, CDR2 YYEEEE. The whole variable domain, remainder taken from reference TRBV5-6 and TRBJ2-4, is DAGVTQSPTHLIKTRGQQVTLRCSPKSGHDTVSWYQQALGQGPQFIFQYYEEEERQRGNFPDRFSGHQFPNYSSELNVNALLLGDSALYLCASSIQGIAKNIQYFGAGTRLSVL.

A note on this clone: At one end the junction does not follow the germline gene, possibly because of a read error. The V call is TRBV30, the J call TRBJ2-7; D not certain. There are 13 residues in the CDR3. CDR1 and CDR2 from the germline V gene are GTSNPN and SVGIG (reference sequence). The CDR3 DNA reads TGTGCCTGGAGTGAAGCACCCTCCAACGAGCAGTACTTC. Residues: CAWSEAPSNEQYF.

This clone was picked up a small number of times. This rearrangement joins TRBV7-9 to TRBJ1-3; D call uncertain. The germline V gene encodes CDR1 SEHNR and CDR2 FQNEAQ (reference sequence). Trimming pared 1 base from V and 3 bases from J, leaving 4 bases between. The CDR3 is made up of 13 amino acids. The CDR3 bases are TGTGCCAGCAGCTTAGGGAGTGGAAACACCATATATTTT. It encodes CASSLGSGNTIYF. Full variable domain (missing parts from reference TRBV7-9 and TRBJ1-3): DTGVSQNPRHKITKRGQNVTFRCDPISEHNRLYWYRQTLGQGPEFLTYFQNEAQLEKSRLLSDRFSAERPKGSFSTLEIQRTEQGDSAMYLCASSLGSGNTIYFGEGSWLTVV.

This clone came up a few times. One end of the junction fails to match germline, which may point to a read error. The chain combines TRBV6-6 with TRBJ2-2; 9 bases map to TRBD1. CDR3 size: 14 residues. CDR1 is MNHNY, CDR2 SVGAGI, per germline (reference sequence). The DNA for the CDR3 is TGTGCCAACAGTCCCGGGACAGGGTCCGGGGAGCTGTTTTTT. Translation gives CANSPGTGSGELFF.

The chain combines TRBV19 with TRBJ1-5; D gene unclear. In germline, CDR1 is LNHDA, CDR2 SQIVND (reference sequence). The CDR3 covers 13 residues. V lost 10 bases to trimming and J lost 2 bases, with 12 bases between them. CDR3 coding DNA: TGTGCCACAACCGGGTTAGGCAATCAGCCCCAGCATTTT. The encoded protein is CATTGLGNQPQHF.

CDR3 DNA: TGTGCCTGGAGTGTAATCCGCGATGAGCAGTTCTTC. This sequence encodes CAWSVIRDEQFF. The chain couples TRBV30 to TRBJ2-1; D uncertain. The germline gives CDR1 GTSNPN, CDR2 SVGIG (reference sequence). This CDR3 region has 12 residues. Between the trimmed V and J ends, which lost 0 bases and 8 bases, there was a span of 8 bases.

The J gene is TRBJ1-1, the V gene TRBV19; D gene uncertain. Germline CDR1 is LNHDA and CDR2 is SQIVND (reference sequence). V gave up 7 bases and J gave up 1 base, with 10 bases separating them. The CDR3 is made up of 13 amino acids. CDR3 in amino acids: CASKRESNTEAFF. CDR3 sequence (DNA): TGTGCCAGTAAGAGGGAGTCGAACACTGAAGCTTTCTTT.

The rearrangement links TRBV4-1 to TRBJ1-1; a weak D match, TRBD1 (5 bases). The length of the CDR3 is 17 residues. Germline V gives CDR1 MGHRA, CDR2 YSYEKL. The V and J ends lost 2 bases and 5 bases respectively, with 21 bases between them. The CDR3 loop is CASSQFWRGDSRTEAFF. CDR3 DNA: TGCGCCAGCAGCCAATTCTGGCGGGGAGACAGTAGGACTGAAGCTTTCTTT.